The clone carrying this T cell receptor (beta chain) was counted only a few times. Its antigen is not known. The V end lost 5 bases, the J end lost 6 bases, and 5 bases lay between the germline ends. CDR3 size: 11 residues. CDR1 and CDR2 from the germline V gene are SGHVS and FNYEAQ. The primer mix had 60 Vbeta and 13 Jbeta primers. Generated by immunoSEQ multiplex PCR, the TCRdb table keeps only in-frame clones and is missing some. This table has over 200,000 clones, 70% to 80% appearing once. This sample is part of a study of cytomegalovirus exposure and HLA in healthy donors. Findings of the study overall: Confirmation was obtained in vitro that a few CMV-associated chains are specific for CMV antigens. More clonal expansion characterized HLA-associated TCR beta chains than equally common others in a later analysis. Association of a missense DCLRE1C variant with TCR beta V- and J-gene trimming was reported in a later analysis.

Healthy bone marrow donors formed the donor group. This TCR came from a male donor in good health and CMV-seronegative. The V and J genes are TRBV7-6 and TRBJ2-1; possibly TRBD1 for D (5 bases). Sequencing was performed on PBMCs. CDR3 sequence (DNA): TGTGCCAGCAGCACAGGCAATGAGCAGTTCTTC. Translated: CASSTGNEQFF.